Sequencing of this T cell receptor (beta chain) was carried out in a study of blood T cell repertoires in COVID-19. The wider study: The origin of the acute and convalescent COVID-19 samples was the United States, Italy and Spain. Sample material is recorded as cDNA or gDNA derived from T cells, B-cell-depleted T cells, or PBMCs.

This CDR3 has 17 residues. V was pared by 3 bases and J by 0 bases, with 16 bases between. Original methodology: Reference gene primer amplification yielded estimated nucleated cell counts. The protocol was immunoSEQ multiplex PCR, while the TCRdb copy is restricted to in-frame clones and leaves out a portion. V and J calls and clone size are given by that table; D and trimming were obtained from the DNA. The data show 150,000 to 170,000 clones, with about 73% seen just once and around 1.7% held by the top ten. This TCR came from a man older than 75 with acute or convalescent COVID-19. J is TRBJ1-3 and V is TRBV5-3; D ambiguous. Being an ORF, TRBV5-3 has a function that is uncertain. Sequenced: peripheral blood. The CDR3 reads CARSSQYHGNSGNTIYF. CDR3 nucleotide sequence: TGTGCCAGAAGCTCACAGTATCACGGGAACTCTGGAAACACCATATATTTT.